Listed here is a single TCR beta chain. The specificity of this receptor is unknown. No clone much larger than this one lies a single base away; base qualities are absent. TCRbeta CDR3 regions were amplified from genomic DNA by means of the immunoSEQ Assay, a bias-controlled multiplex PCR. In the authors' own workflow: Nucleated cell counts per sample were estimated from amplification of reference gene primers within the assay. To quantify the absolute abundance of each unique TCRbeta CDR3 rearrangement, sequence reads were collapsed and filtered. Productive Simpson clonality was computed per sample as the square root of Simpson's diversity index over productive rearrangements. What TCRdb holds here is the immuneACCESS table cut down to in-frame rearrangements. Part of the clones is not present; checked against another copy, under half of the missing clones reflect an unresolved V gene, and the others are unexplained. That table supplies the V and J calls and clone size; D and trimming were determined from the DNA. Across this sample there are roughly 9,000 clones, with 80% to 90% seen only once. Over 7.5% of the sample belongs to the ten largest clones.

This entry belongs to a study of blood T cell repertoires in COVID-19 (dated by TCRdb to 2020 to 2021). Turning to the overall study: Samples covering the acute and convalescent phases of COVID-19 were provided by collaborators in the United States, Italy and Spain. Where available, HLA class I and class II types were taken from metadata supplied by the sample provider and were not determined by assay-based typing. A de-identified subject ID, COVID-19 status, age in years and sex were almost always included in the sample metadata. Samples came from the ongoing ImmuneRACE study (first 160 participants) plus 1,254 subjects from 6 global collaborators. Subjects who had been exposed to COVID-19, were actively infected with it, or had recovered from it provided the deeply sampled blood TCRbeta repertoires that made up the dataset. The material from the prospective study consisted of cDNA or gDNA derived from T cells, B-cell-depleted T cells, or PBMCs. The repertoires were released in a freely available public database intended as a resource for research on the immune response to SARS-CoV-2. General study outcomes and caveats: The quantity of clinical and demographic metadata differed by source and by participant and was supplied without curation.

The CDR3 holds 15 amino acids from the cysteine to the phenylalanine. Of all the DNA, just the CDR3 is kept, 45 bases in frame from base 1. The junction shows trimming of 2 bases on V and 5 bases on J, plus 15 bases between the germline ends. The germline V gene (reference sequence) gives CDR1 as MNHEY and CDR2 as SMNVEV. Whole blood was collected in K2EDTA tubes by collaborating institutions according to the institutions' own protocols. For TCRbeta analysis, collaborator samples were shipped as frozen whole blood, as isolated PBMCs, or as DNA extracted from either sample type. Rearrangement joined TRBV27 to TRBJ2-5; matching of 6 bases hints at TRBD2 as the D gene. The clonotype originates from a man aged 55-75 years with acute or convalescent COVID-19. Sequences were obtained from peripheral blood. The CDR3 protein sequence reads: CASSLGGLRGETQYF. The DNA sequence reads TGTGCCAGCAGTTTAGGCGGGCTCCGGGGGGAGACCCAGTACTTC.